This record covers a single TCR beta chain. Its antigen remains unknown. Sequencing was performed with immunoSEQ multiplex PCR; in TCRdb, only in-frame clones are kept and a portion is missing. The data show around 350,000 clones, around 90% seen once. The V gene's germline CDR1 is LGHNT and CDR2 FRNRAP. Trimming pared 5 bases from V and 6 bases from J, leaving 11 bases between. This CDR3 is 13 amino acids long. These data originate in a study of Ad26.COV2.S vaccination and SARS-CoV-2 variants. Overall study findings and caveats: Possibly, TCR breadth and depth analyses underestimated total T cell responses. Non-spike TCR breadth showed similarity between vaccine and placebo recipients. Reportedly, after vaccination the spike-specific CD8+ and CD4+ T cell responses displayed substantial breadth. Spike-specific TCR breadth ran higher among vaccine recipients than placebo recipients.

This sequence originates from a human donor who had recovered from COVID-19. The rearrangement uses TRBV12-5 and TRBJ1-5, with D uncertain. The material was peripheral blood, obtained after recovery from COVID-19. The CDR3 region is CASGPRSGQPQHF. The CDR3 coding sequence is TGTGCTAGTGGTCCCCGTTCAGGTCAGCCCCAGCATTTT.